The 15 T cell receptor beta chains reported below all come from one sample, sequenced in a study of cytomegalovirus exposure and HLA in healthy donors. The PCR contained 60 Vbeta and 13 Jbeta primers. The data were produced by immunoSEQ multiplex PCR, yet TCRdb's version contains in-frame clones alone and is incomplete. The repertoire has about 140,000 clones, just under 85% of them found once; the top ten carry more than 1.5%. Sequences were obtained from PBMCs. These receptor sequences come from a woman aged 40 to 49 in good health and CMV-seronegative.

The chain recombines TRBV6-5 with TRBJ2-1; TRBD1 might be the D (5 bases). The V end lost 6 bases, the J end lost 0 bases, and 12 bases lay between the germline ends. The CDR3 is 15 residues long. Germline V lookup: CDR1 MNHEY, CDR2 SVGAGI. As DNA, the CDR3 is TGTGCCAGCAGAATTACAGGATCCTCCTACAATGAGCAGTTCTTC. Its protein is CASRITGSSYNEQFF.

The chain is built from TRBV19 and TRBJ2-5; 9 nucleotides agree with TRBD2. Trimming cost V 1 base and J 3 bases; bases outside gene matches: 6. Germline values: CDR1 LNHDA, CDR2 SQIVND (reference sequence). CDR3 length: 16 amino acids. The CDR3 spells CASSIVVAGEEETQYF. CDR3 DNA: TGTGCCAGTAGTATAGTAGTAGCGGGAGAGGAAGAGACCCAGTACTTC. Using reference TRBV19 and TRBJ2-5 for the parts outside the CDR3, the full variable domain is DGGITQSPKYLFRKEGQNVTLSCEQNLNHDAMYWYRQDPGQGLRLIYYSQIVNDFQKGDIAEGYSVSREKKESFPLTVTSAQKNPTAFYLCASSIVVAGEEETQYFGPGTRLLVL.

V gene TRBV13 combines with J gene TRBJ1-1; D is uncertain. This CDR3 has 14 amino acids. Germline lookup yields CDR1 PRHDT and CDR2 FYEKMQ (reference sequence). The ends were cut back, 0 bases at V and 0 bases at J, with 5 bases in the middle. In DNA form, the CDR3 reads TGTGCCAGCAGCTTAGGGCCGGTGAACACTGAAGCTTTCTTT. Translating it yields CASSLGPVNTEAFF.

The J gene is TRBJ1-2, the V gene TRBV6-1; weak D call: TRBD1 (6 bases). The CDR3 spans 13 residues. Germline CDR1 reads MNHNS; CDR2 reads SASEGT. Trimming took 6 bases from V and 1 from J, leaving 9 bases between them. This CDR3 is CASRMDSNYGYTF. CDR3 bases: TGTGCCAGCAGGATGGACAGTAACTATGGCTACACCTTC.

The chain carries TRBV19 and TRBJ2-1, with 7 bases aligning to TRBD2. With V trimmed by 6 bases and J by 3 bases, 8 bases remained unmatched. The germline V gene encodes CDR1 LNHDA and CDR2 SQIVND (reference sequence). The CDR3 has 15 amino acids. CDR3 nucleotides: TGTGCCAGTAGGCTGCGGGAGAGGAGCTACAATGAGCAGTTCTTC. This translates into CASRLRERSYNEQFF.

The chain recombines TRBV25-1 with TRBJ2-5, with 7 bases aligning to TRBD1. CDR1 is MGHDK, CDR2 SYGVNS, per germline. The CDR3 is made up of 16 amino acids. V shed 2 bases, J shed 2 bases, and the junction held 8 bases outside the gene matches. CDR3 region: CASSERRSRGQETQYF. CDR3 bases: TGTGCCAGCAGTGAACGCCGCAGCAGGGGGCAAGAGACCCAGTACTTC.

CDR3 loop: CASSLLGDRGFQPQHF. The CDR3 region has the DNA TGTGCCAGCAGCCTTCTGGGGGACAGGGGTTTTCAGCCCCAGCATTTT. V is TRBV4-2 and J is TRBJ1-5; 10 bases agree with TRBD1. J was trimmed by 6 bases and V by 4 bases; bases with no gene match: 9. The CDR3 runs 16 residues. The germline CDR1 and CDR2 sequences are LGHNA and YNFKEQ.

The V gene is TRBV27, the J gene TRBJ2-7; D possibly corresponds to TRBD1 (7 bases). The V gene's germline CDR1 is MNHEY and CDR2 SMNVEV (reference sequence). Trimming shortened V by 6 bases and J by 3 bases, and 21 bases separated the two germline ends. The CDR3 has 16 residues. The DNA of the CDR3 is TGTGCCAGCAGCCCACAGGGGAGGTTAGGGTTCTACGAGCAGTACTTC. Protein product: CASSPQGRLGFYEQYF.

This chain connects TRBV14 to TRBJ2-1; 8 positions match TRBD2. Germline values: CDR1 SGHDN, CDR2 FVKESK. The CDR3 runs to 17 residues. V lost 4 bases and J lost 3; bases outside the gene matches: 11. CDR3 residues: CASSPLGAGVYYNEQFF. The CDR3 nucleotides are TGTGCCAGCAGCCCTTTAGGAGCGGGAGTTTACTACAATGAGCAGTTCTTC.

The chain couples TRBV4-2 to TRBJ2-1; D not certain. CDR1 LGHNA and CDR2 YNFKEQ come from the germline V gene. Trimming left V 4 bases short and J 2 bases short, with 12 bases between. The CDR3 extends over 15 amino acids. CDR3 DNA: TGTGCCAGCAGCCGGAGAACAAACCCCTACAATGAGCAGTTCTTC. Its protein is CASSRRTNPYNEQFF.

The chain is built from TRBV28 and TRBJ1-4; TRBD1 agrees at 8 bases. The germline CDR1 and CDR2 sequences are MDHEN and SYDVKM. CDR3 length: 15 amino acids. Trimming removed 3 bases from V and 8 bases from J; junction bases left unmatched: 8. The CDR3 DNA reads as TGTGCCAGCAGTTTTGGAACAGGGGGTCTCGAAAAACTGTTTTTT. Its protein product is CASSFGTGGLEKLFF.

This clone was seen a single time. The J gene is TRBJ2-5, the V gene TRBV15; 11 positions match TRBD1. CDR3 length equals 15 residues. The junction had 4 bases not matched to a gene; V was cut back by 3 bases and J by 4 bases. CDR1 is LNHNV and CDR2 is YYDKDF in the germline V gene (reference sequence). The CDR3 protein is CATSRWDRGSETQYF. The CDR3 DNA reads as TGTGCCACCAGCAGGTGGGACAGGGGGTCAGAGACCCAGTACTTC.

In this sample, this clone turned up once. The chain carries TRBV9 and TRBJ1-6, with D possibly matching TRBD1 (5 bases). Trimming stripped 3 bases from V and 8 bases from J, with 12 bases between. Looked up from germline, CDR1 is SGDLS and CDR2 is YYNGEE. The length of the CDR3 is 14 residues. Here the CDR3 DNA reads TGTGCCAGCAGCGCCCGACAGTTTGATTCACCCCTCCACTTT. Residues: CASSARQFDSPLHF.

The J gene is TRBJ2-5, the V gene TRBV28; 11 bases agree with TRBD2. Germline-derived CDR1 and CDR2 are MDHEN and SYDVKM. The CDR3 consists of 15 residues. With 2 bases clipped from V and 5 bases from J, the junction kept 4 bases outside the gene matches. CDR3 nucleotides: TGTGCCAGCAGTTTACTAGCGGGAGGAATGGAGACCCAGTACTTC. It translates to CASSLLAGGMETQYF.

The chain couples TRBV19 to TRBJ2-2; tentative D call: TRBD1 (5 bases). Deletions cut 1 base from V and 6 bases from J, with 15 bases between. The CDR3 loop spans 16 amino acids. Germline V gene lookup returns CDR1 LNHDA and CDR2 SQIVND (reference sequence). The CDR3 sequence: CASSIGWGKGAGELFF. As DNA, the CDR3 is TGTGCCAGTAGTATAGGGTGGGGTAAAGGGGCCGGGGAGCTGTTTTTT.